These T cell receptor beta chains were read from a single sample in a study of cytomegalovirus exposure and HLA in healthy donors. Clones were sequenced by immunoSEQ multiplex PCR, and TCRdb holds only the in-frame ones, with some missing. The profile shows a few hundred thousand clones, roughly 80% of them singletons. Sequencing was carried out using PBMCs. The receptors come from a man between 25 and 39 years old in good health and CMV-seronegative. The CDR3 runs from the conserved cysteine through the conserved F or W. The D gene is left open where the match is weak. Expanded clones get a size class; other rows say once, few or many, or leave the size out.

abundance | d_gene | j_gene | v_gene | CDR3nt | CDR3aa
once | NA | TRBJ2-3 | TRBV6-4 | TGTGCCAGCCGTGTGGACAGCGGACTAGATACGCAGTATTTT | CASRVDSGLDTQYF
NA | TRBD1 | TRBJ2-1 | TRBV29-1 | TGCAGCGCCCAAGGTGGGACAGGGCCTATCAATGAGCAGTTCTTC | CSAQGGTGPINEQFF
NA | NA | TRBJ1-2 | TRBV13 | TGTGCCAGCAGCTTCCCAGGACTTAAGGACTATGGCTACACCTTC | CASSFPGLKDYGYTF
NA | NA | TRBJ2-5 | TRBV7-9 | TGTGCCAGCAGACTTAACCTGTTGGAGACCCAGTACTTC | CASRLNLLETQYF
NA | TRBD1 | TRBJ1-6 | TRBV6-5 | TGTGCCAGCAGTTACGAGGGACAGGGTCCAGCGGCCCTCCACTTT | CASSYEGQGPAALHF
NA | NA | TRBJ2-1 | TRBV5-1 | TGCGCCAGCAGCTTGGCAACAGGGTCCTACAATGAGCAGTTCTTC | CASSLATGSYNEQFF
NA | TRBD1 | TRBJ2-7 | TRBV28 | TGTGCCAGCAGTCCGCACTCGACAGGGAACGAGCAGTACTTC | CASSPHSTGNEQYF
NA | NA | TRBJ1-1 | TRBV6-5 | TGTGCCAGCTACTCTCGACAGCTGAACACTGAAGCTTTCTTT | CASYSRQLNTEAFF
NA | TRBD1 | TRBJ2-3 | TRBV13 | TGTGCCAGCAGCTTAGGTTACCAGGGGGAAGATACGCAGTATTTT | CASSLGYQGEDTQYF
NA | TRBD1 | TRBJ2-7 | TRBV5-4 | TGTGCCAGCAGTCAAGCCGGGACAGGGGAAAGAAAGCAGTACTTC | CASSQAGTGERKQYF
NA | TRBD1 | TRBJ2-7 | TRBV9 | TGTGCCAGCAGCGTCGGGACAGGGGGTATCAACGAGCAGTACTTC | CASSVGTGGINEQYF
NA | TRBD1 | TRBJ1-5 | TRBV7-8 | TGTGCCAGCAGCTTAGCAAAGACAGGGGGCCTCGGACAGCCCCAGCATTTT | CASSLAKTGGLGQPQHF
NA | TRBD1 | TRBJ2-3 | TRBV7-2 | TGTGCCAGCACCCATAGAGGGGGCGCGCAGTATTTT | CASTHRGGAQYF